A single sample gave rise to the 18 T cell receptor beta chains below, sequenced in a study of identical twins. TCRdb reanalysed the 5' RACE reads using MiXCR and keeps one entry per CDR3 protein. The sample lists a few hundred thousand distinct CDR3 sequences, roughly 8.6% seen once, with less than 2.5% in the top ten. These sequences were also reported in another study, on yellow fever vaccine responses in identical twins.

The sequenced sample was memory (CD45RO+) T cells sorted from blood. These receptors were collected from a young woman in good health.

This clonotype was seen only a few times. V and J are TRBV6-1 and TRBJ2-2; 7 bases match TRBD1. From germline, CDR1 is MNHNS and CDR2 SASEGT. The junction had 1 base not matched to a gene; V was cut back by 3 bases and J by 0 bases. The CDR3 is 15 residues long. The CDR3: CASSDGTANTGELFF. The DNA of the CDR3 is TGTGCCAGCAGTGACGGGACAGCGAACACCGGGGAGCTGTTTTTT.

V gene TRBV5-1 combines with J gene TRBJ2-5, with 10 bases matching TRBD2. CDR1 and CDR2 from the germline V gene are SGHRS and YFSETQ. The V gene end was trimmed by 0 bases and the J gene end by 4 bases; junction bases not matched to a gene: 6. The CDR3 is 16 residues long. Here the CDR3 reads CASSLASGRASETQYF. Written as DNA, the CDR3 is TGCGCCAGCAGCTTGGCCAGCGGGAGGGCCTCAGAGACCCAGTACTTC.

This chain links TRBV7-9 with TRBJ2-3; TRBD2 matches at 7 bases. Germline CDR1 SEHNR, CDR2 FQNEAQ (reference sequence). This CDR3 region has 15 residues. Germline trimming cut 5 bases from V and 3 bases from J; bases unmatched to any gene: 8. DNA for the CDR3: TGTGCCAGCAGCCTTTTTAGCGGGTCAACAGATACGCAGTATTTT. Translated, it gives CASSLFSGSTDTQYF.

This chain uses TRBV4-1 with TRBJ2-3; TRBD1 might be the D (5 bases). The CDR3 contains 15 residues. Trimming pared 2 bases from V and 2 bases from J, leaving 11 bases between. Germline CDR1 MGHRA, CDR2 YSYEKL. The CDR3 region is CASSQQGLNTDTQYF. The CDR3 nucleotides are TGCGCCAGCAGCCAACAGGGCCTTAACACAGATACGCAGTATTTT.

This clonotype showed up many times. The chain couples TRBV15 to TRBJ1-2, with 7 bases identical to TRBD1. V was clipped by 5 bases and J by 4 bases; unmatched bases: 1. The germline V gene has CDR1 LNHNV and CDR2 YYDKDF (reference sequence). The CDR3 spans 12 residues. CDR3 sequence (DNA): TGTGCCACCAGCGCAGGGGGCTATGGCTACACCTTC. It yields the protein CATSAGGYGYTF.

This clonotype occurred many times. The rearrangement links TRBV3-1 to TRBJ2-7; TRBD2 matches 7 bases. The CDR3 runs to 12 residues. CDR1 is LGHDT and CDR2 is YNNKEL in the germline V gene (reference sequence). V lost 6 bases to trimming and J lost 7 bases; unmatched junction nucleotides: 6. The CDR3 nucleotides are TGTGCCAGCAGTTCCTCAGCGGGAGAGCAGTACTTC. Translating it yields CASSSSAGEQYF.

This clonotype appeared a few times. This sequence joins TRBV6-1 and TRBJ2-1; D possibly corresponds to TRBD1 (6 bases). V was pared by 6 bases and J by 0 bases, with 12 bases between. The germline V gene has CDR1 MNHNS and CDR2 SASEGT. The CDR3 runs to 15 residues. The CDR3 DNA follows: TGTGCCAGCAGCCAAGGACAGCTCTCCTACAATGAGCAGTTCTTC. Its translation: CASSQGQLSYNEQFF.

This clonotype was observed a handful of times. The chain has TRBV20-1 and TRBJ2-1, with 8 bases fitting TRBD2. Germline-derived CDR1 and CDR2 are DFQATT and SNEGSKA (reference sequence). CDR3 length: 16 amino acids. V was clipped by 6 bases and J by 2 bases; unmatched bases: 12. The CDR3 sequence: CSAIRTRGRTYNEQFF. DNA of the CDR3: TGCAGTGCCATCCGGACCCGCGGGAGGACCTACAATGAGCAGTTCTTC.

This clonotype came up a few times. The rearrangement links TRBV25-1 to TRBJ1-1, with D hard to call. Germline CDR1 is MGHDK and CDR2 is SYGVNS. CDR3 length: 12 residues. The V end lost 3 bases, the J end lost 4 bases, and 6 bases lay between the germline ends. The CDR3 reads CASSDRSTEAFF. DNA for the CDR3: TGTGCCAGCAGTGATAGGAGCACTGAAGCTTTCTTT. The entire variable domain, with the rest obtained from reference TRBV25-1 and TRBJ1-1, is as follows: EADIYQTPRYLVIGTGKKITLECSQTMGHDKMYWYQQDPGMELHLIHYSYGVNSTEKGDLSSESTVSRIRTEHFPLTLESARPSHTSQYLCASSDRSTEAFFGQGTRLTVV.

The V call is TRBV19, the J call TRBJ2-7; no definite D call. There are 12 residues in the CDR3. In germline, CDR1 is LNHDA, CDR2 SQIVND (reference sequence). Trimming stripped 4 bases from V and 7 bases from J, with 11 bases between. The DNA of the CDR3 is TGTGCCAGTAGTACCCACCTAGAAGAGCAGTACTTC. As protein: CASSTHLEEQYF.

A few counts support this clonotype. The gene calls are TRBV2 and TRBJ2-1; the D is unclear. The CDR3 extends over 13 amino acids. Trimming stripped 4 bases from V and 6 bases from J, with 10 bases between. CDR1 and CDR2 (germline): SNHLY, FYNNEI. The CDR3 sequence: CASSAVHSNEQFF. The CDR3 bases are TGTGCCAGCAGTGCGGTACATAGCAATGAGCAGTTCTTC.

This clonotype was counted ten times or more. V usage is TRBV5-1 and J usage is TRBJ2-3; D unresolved. With 4 bases removed from V and 4 bases from J, the gap between germline ends came to 13 bases. The CDR3 covers 14 residues. Germline CDR1 and CDR2: SGHRS and YFSETQ. CDR3 in DNA: TGCGCCAGCAGCCGGACGGCGGCAGCAGATACGCAGTATTTT. Amino acid sequence: CASSRTAAADTQYF.

This clonotype was found many times. The chain employs TRBV10-3 and TRBJ2-3, with TRBD2 matching 14 bases. The CDR3 spans 18 residues. J was trimmed by 1 base and V by 4 bases; bases with no gene match: 7. Germline loops: CDR1 ENHRY, CDR2 SYGVKD. The CDR3 is CAISAGTSGSVGTDTQYF. Here the CDR3 DNA reads TGTGCCATCAGTGCCGGGACTAGCGGGAGTGTGGGCACAGATACGCAGTATTTT.

This clonotype has more than one count but fewer than ten. The CDR3 is CASSAKGPDTQYF. CDR3 nucleotides: TGTGCCAGCAGCGCCAAGGGCCCCGATACGCAGTATTTT. This chain uses TRBV7-3 with TRBJ2-3; D not certain. The V end was cut by 5 bases, the J end by 6 bases, with 12 bases between. CDR1 SGHTA and CDR2 FQGTGA come from the germline V gene. This CDR3 is built from 13 residues.

This clonotype was seen at least ten times. The chain links TRBV12-3 or TRBV12-4 to TRBJ2-1, with 7 bases fitting TRBD1. The CDR3 loop spans 12 amino acids. V dropped 3 bases and J dropped 9; count of bases not matched to a gene: 2. The CDR3 nucleotides read TGTGCCAGCAGTTTTACAGGGGTTGAGCAGTTCTTC. Protein sequence: CASSFTGVEQFF.

This clonotype has just a few counts. The chain links TRBV5-5 to TRBJ2-5; possible D gene TRBD2, 7 bases. Germline V gives CDR1 SGHKS, CDR2 YYEKEE (reference sequence). CDR3 length equals 16 residues. Trimming took off 5 bases at V and 4 bases at J, with 21 bases between the two ends. The CDR3 here is CASRGLAGAKAETQYF. CDR3 in DNA: TGTGCCAGCAGGGGTTTGGCGGGGGCGAAAGCAGAGACCCAGTACTTC.

The chain is built from TRBV4-2 and TRBJ2-5, with D possibly TRBD2 on 6 matching bases. V shed 4 bases and J shed 5 bases, with 17 bases lying between them. Per the germline V gene, CDR1 is LGHNA and CDR2 is YNFKEQ. The CDR3 runs to 15 residues. CDR3 protein: CASSPSPTSPETQYF. The CDR3 coding sequence is TGTGCCAGCAGCCCATCCCCCACTAGCCCGGAGACCCAGTACTTC.

This clonotype has ten or more counts. The V call is TRBV24-1, the J call TRBJ2-3; 12 nucleotides align to TRBD2. The germline V gene encodes CDR1 KGHDR and CDR2 SFDVKD. This CDR3 is 13 amino acids long. The junction had 3 bases not matched to a gene; V was cut back by 10 bases and J by 5 bases. The CDR3 DNA reads TGTGCCACTTCTAGCGGGGGGGTAGATACGCAGTATTTT. Its protein product is CATSSGGVDTQYF.